One sample yielded the 18 T cell receptor beta chains listed below, sequenced in a study of T-cell memory formation after mild COVID-19. TCRdb reanalysed the 5' RACE reads using MiXCR and keeps one entry per CDR3 protein. The data hold around 390,000 distinct CDR3 sequences, with roughly 15% observed a single time. The sequenced sample was PBMCs or a T cell subset sorted from them (not recorded which). The origin of the receptors is a man aged 18 to 30 who had mild COVID-19 (a few samples of this study predate the infection). Cell type and time point are not known.

The rearrangement links TRBV2 to TRBJ2-1, with 14 nucleotides matching TRBD2. CDR1 is SNHLY and CDR2 is FYNNEI in the germline V gene. Trimming removed 4 bases from V and 9 bases from J; junction bases left unmatched: 14. CDR3 length: 18 amino acids. CDR3 residues: CASSGSKGLAGGDGEQFF. DNA for the CDR3: TGTGCCAGCAGTGGTTCTAAAGGACTAGCGGGGGGAGACGGTGAGCAGTTCTTC.

J is TRBJ1-1 and V is TRBV7-3; D is unclear. This CDR3 spans 13 amino acids. Germline V CDR1 and CDR2: SGHTA, FQGTGA. Trimming took off 5 bases at V and 4 bases at J, with 11 bases between the two ends. The CDR3 region is CASSKSRGTEAFF. The CDR3 coding sequence is TGTGCCAGCAGCAAGAGTCGGGGCACTGAAGCTTTCTTT.

The sample holds a few counts of this clonotype. V usage is TRBV7-2 and J usage is TRBJ1-5; D is uncertain. CDR1 is SGHTA, CDR2 FQGNSA, per germline. The CDR3 loop spans 14 amino acids. V was clipped by 2 bases and J by 3 bases, with 8 bases between them. CDR3 region: CASSLSGFNQPQHF. The CDR3 bases are TGTGCCAGCAGCTTATCCGGGTTCAATCAGCCCCAGCATTTT.

A few counts support this clonotype. V is TRBV7-9 and J is TRBJ1-2; unclear D gene. The V end was cut by 3 bases, the J end by 5 bases, with 16 bases between. Germline lookup yields CDR1 SEHNR and CDR2 FQNEAQ (reference sequence). There are 15 residues in the CDR3. CDR3 sequence (DNA): TGTGCCAGCAGCTTGCCGGGATCGGTCCGGTATGGCTACACCTTC. As protein: CASSLPGSVRYGYTF. Looking up the rest from reference TRBV7-9 and TRBJ1-2 gives the full variable domain: DTGVSQNPRHKITKRGQNVTFRCDPISEHNRLYWYRQTLGQGPEFLTYFQNEAQLEKSRLLSDRFSAERPKGSFSTLEIQRTEQGDSAMYLCASSLPGSVRYGYTFGSGTRLTVV.

This clonotype was seen a few times. The CDR3 loop reads CASSLVARGDTEAFF. The CDR3 DNA reads TGTGCCAGCAGCTTAGTAGCCAGGGGCGACACTGAAGCTTTCTTT. This chain links TRBV11-2 with TRBJ1-1, with a tentative D call TRBD1 (6 bases). The germline gives CDR1 SGHAT, CDR2 FQNNGV. Trimming took off 1 base at V and 3 bases at J, with 12 bases between the two ends. This CDR3 is 15 amino acids long.

In its sample, this clonotype was seen once. This sequence joins TRBV29-1 and TRBJ1-2; TRBD1 matches at 8 bases. Looked up from germline, CDR1 is SQVTM and CDR2 is ANQGSEA. CDR3 length: 14 amino acids. V was pared by 7 bases and J by 4 bases, with 11 bases of the junction left unmatched. Here the CDR3 DNA reads TGCAGCGCGAGCGGACAGGGACGTACCTATGGCTACACCTTC. Protein product: CSASGQGRTYGYTF.

This clonotype was counted only a few times. The chain recombines TRBV15 with TRBJ1-4; possible D gene TRBD1, 6 bases. Trimming shortened V by 0 bases and J by 7 bases, and 12 bases separated the two germline ends. Germline CDR1 is LNHNV and CDR2 is YYDKDF (reference sequence). The length of the CDR3 is 15 residues. This CDR3 reads CATSRDQGRGEKLFF. DNA for the CDR3: TGTGCCACCAGCAGAGATCAGGGGAGAGGTGAAAAACTGTTTTTT.

This chain joins TRBV5-1 and TRBJ1-4; 9 bases agree with TRBD1. Germline V CDR1 and CDR2: SGHRS, YFSETQ. The CDR3 extends over 14 amino acids. V dropped 4 bases and J dropped 7; count of bases not matched to a gene: 5. The CDR3 reads CASSPQGAGEKLFF. The CDR3 nucleotides are TGCGCCAGCAGCCCACAGGGGGCGGGTGAAAAACTGTTTTTT.

A few counts support this clonotype. The chain joins TRBV20-1 to TRBJ2-1; 8 nucleotides line up with TRBD2. The CDR3 spans 14 residues. Per germline, CDR1 DFQATT and CDR2 SNEGSKA (reference sequence). V gave up 3 bases and J gave up 7 bases; unmatched junction bases: 8. CDR3 amino acids: CSARTAGGKNEQFF. CDR3 nucleotide sequence: TGCAGTGCTAGGACTGCGGGGGGCAAGAATGAGCAGTTCTTC.

Written as DNA, the CDR3 is TGCAGTGCCCTGACGCCGGGGAACAATGAGCAGTTCTTC. This encodes CSALTPGNNEQFF. The rearrangement joins TRBV20-1 to TRBJ2-1, with D possibly TRBD2 on 5 matching bases. Germline V gives CDR1 DFQATT, CDR2 SNEGSKA (reference sequence). Trimming stripped 6 bases from V and 5 bases from J, with 14 bases between. The CDR3 is 13 amino acids.

This chain uses TRBV7-3 with TRBJ2-3; 9 nucleotides align to TRBD2. Per germline, CDR1 SGHTA and CDR2 FQGTGA. V was pared by 5 bases and J by 1 base, with 10 bases of the junction left unmatched. CDR3 length: 17 residues. CDR3 coding DNA: TGTGCCAGCAGCCCTAAAGGGGCTAGCGGGGGCACAGATACGCAGTATTTT. It is translated as CASSPKGASGGTDTQYF. The full variable domain, rest sourced from reference TRBV7-3 and TRBJ2-3, is GAGVSQTPSNKVTEKGKYVELRCDPISGHTALYWYRQSLGQGPEFLIYFQGTGAADDSGLPNDRFFAVRPEGSVSTLKIQRTERGDSAVYLCASSPKGASGGTDTQYFGPGTRLTVL.

This sequence joins TRBV6-2 or TRBV6-3 and TRBJ2-7, with TRBD1 identical over 7 bases. Germline lookup yields CDR1 MNHEY and CDR2 SVGEGT. V shed 8 bases and J 4 bases; nucleotides not matched to a gene: 5. The CDR3 consists of 12 residues. The CDR3 protein is CASVEGAYEQYF. DNA for the CDR3: TGTGCCAGCGTTGAGGGGGCTTACGAGCAGTACTTC.

In the case of this clonotype: The DNA is left out, because the CDR3 cannot be placed on it with certainty; the CDR3 is given as TCRdb lists it. The rearrangement links TRBV21-1 to TRBJ1-5; the table's D gene call, TRBD1, was not cross checked with the DNA. TRBV21-1 is labeled a pseudogene. The CDR3 sequence runs 15 residues, both termini included. The CDR3: CASSKVAPGIQPQHF.

The J gene is TRBJ2-3, the V gene TRBV7-2; 12 bases match TRBD2. Germline CDR1 and CDR2: SGHTA and FQGNSA. Trimming took 3 bases from V and 4 from J; bases not matched to a gene: 5. The CDR3 is made up of 16 amino acids. The CDR3 coding sequence is TGTGCCAGCAGCTTCGCTAGCGGGGGGGCCTCAGATACGCAGTATTTT. Translated, it gives CASSFASGGASDTQYF.

This clonotype has only a few counts. This chain connects TRBV4-1 to TRBJ1-5; no clear D gene. V lost 5 bases, J lost 0 bases, and 11 bases lay in between. CDR3 length: 15 residues. The germline V gene has CDR1 MGHRA and CDR2 YSYEKL. The CDR3 reads CASSKRAYSNQPQHF. CDR3 nucleotides: TGCGCCAGCAGCAAACGGGCGTATAGCAATCAGCCCCAGCATTTT.

This clonotype was picked up one time. The chain has TRBV7-3 and TRBJ1-2; no clear D. Germline assignment: CDR1 SGHTA and CDR2 FQGTGA. Trimming left V 2 bases short and J 0 bases short, with 4 bases between. CDR3 length: 13 amino acids. The CDR3 DNA follows: TGTGCCAGCAGCTTAGCAGCTAACTATGGCTACACCTTC. This sequence encodes CASSLAANYGYTF.

This clonotype was seen only a few times. J is TRBJ2-3 and V is TRBV18, with D hard to call. V dropped 6 bases and J dropped 1 base, with 8 bases sitting between them. The V gene's germline CDR1 is KGHSH and CDR2 LQKENI. The CDR3 has 13 residues. The CDR3 region has the DNA TGTGCCAGCTCCCCCCTCGGCACAGATACGCAGTATTTT. This sequence encodes CASSPLGTDTQYF.

The chain uses TRBV4-1 and TRBJ2-5, with TRBD1 matching 12 bases. This CDR3 is 15 amino acids long. V lost 4 bases and J lost 5; bases outside the gene matches: 5. The germline V gene has CDR1 MGHRA and CDR2 YSYEKL. CDR3 sequence: CASSRGTGGAETQYF. CDR3 nucleotides: TGCGCCAGCAGCCGGGGGACAGGGGGCGCGGAGACCCAGTACTTC.